The sequence of this TCR beta chain was determined in a study of blood T cell repertoires in COVID-19. Overall study context: Sites in the United States, Italy and Spain provided acute and convalescent COVID-19 samples. The cDNA or gDNA used as material had been derived from T cells, B-cell-depleted T cells, or PBMCs.

Study processing details: Scientists estimated how many nucleated cells there were by amplifying reference gene primers. Clones were sequenced by immunoSEQ multiplex PCR, and TCRdb holds only the in-frame ones, with some missing. From that table come the V and J calls and clone size; the DNA was used to work out D and trimming. The data show about 160,000 clones, about 77% seen once. In germline, CDR1 is MNHNY, CDR2 SVGAGI (reference sequence). This CDR3 contains 14 residues. Trimming left V 4 bases short and J 1 base short, with 10 bases between. This chain connects TRBV6-6 to TRBJ1-1, with D perhaps matching TRBD1 (5 bases). The material sequenced was peripheral blood. The origin of this receptor is a woman of 80 years or more with acute or convalescent COVID-19. The CDR3 region has the DNA TGTGCCAGCAGTTTCAGGGCCGGGAACACTGAAGCTTTCTTT. It specifies CASSFRAGNTEAFF.